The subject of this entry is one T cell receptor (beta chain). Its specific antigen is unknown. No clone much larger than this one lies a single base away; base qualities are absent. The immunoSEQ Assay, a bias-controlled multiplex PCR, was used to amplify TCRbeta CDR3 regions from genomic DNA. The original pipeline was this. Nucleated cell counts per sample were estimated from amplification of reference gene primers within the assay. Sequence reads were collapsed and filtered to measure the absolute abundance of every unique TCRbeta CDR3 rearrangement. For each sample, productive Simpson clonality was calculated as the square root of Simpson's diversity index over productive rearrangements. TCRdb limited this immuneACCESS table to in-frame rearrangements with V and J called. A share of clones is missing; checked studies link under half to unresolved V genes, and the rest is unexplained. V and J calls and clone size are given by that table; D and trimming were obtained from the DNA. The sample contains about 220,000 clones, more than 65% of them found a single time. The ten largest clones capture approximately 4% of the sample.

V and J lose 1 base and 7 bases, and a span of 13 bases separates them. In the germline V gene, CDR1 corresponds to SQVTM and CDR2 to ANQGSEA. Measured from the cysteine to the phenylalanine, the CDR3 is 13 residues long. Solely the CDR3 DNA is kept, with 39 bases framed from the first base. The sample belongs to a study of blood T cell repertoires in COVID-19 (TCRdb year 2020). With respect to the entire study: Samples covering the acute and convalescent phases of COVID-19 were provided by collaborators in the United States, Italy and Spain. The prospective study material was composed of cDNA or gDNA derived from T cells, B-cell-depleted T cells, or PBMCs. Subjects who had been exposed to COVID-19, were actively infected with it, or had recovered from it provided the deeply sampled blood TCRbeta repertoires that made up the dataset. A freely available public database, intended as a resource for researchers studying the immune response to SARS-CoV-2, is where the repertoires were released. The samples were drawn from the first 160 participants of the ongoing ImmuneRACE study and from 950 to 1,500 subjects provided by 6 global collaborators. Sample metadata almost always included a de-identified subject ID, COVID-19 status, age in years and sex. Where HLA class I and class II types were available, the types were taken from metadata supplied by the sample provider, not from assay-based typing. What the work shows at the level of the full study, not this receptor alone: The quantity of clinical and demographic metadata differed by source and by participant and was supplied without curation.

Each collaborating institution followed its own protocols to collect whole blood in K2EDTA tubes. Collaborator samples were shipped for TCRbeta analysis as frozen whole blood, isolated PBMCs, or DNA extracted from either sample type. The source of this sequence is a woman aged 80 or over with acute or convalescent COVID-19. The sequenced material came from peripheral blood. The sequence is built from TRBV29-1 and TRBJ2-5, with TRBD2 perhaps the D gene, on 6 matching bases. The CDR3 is CSVEVGGEGTQYF. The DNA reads TGCAGCGTTGAAGTGGGGGGAGAAGGGACCCAGTACTTC.